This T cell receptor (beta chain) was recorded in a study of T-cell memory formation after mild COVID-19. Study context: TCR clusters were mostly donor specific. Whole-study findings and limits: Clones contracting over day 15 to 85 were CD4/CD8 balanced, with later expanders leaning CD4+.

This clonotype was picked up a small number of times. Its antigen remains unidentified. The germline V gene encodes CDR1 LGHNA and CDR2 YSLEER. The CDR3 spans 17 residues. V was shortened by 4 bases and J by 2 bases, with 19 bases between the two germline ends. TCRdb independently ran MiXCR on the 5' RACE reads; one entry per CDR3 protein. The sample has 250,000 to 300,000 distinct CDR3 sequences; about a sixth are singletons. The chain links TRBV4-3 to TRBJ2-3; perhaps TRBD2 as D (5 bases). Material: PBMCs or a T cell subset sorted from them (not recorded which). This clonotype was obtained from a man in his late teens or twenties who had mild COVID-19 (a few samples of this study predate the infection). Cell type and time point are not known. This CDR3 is CASSPSAGNFFTDTQYF. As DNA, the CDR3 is TGCGCCAGCAGCCCATCAGCCGGGAACTTCTTCACAGATACGCAGTATTTT.